This is a list of T cell receptor beta chains from one sample in a study of control samples from healthy donors and cancer patients. The data were produced by immunoSEQ multiplex PCR, yet TCRdb's version contains in-frame clones alone and is incomplete. The sample yields roughly 220,000 clones, around 94% seen once. The specimen was blood. Every receptor here comes from a man aged 50 or older in good health. Both conserved end residues are part of each CDR3. D genes are given only for firm matches. Expanded clones get a size class; other rows say once, few or many, or leave the size out.

>TRBJ1-6|-|TRBV28|-
CASTTEGDGSPLHF
TGTGCCAGCACCACCGAGGGGGACGGTTCACCCCTCCACTTT
>TRBJ2-1|TRBD2|TRBV7-3|-
CASSPRSGTSGEGNEQFF
TGTGCCAGCAGCCCCCGTTCCGGGACTAGCGGGGAAGGTAATGAGCAGTTCTTC
>TRBJ1-2|-|TRBV3-1/TRBV3-2|-
CASSQDRAIANHGYTF
TGTGCCAGCAGCCAAGATCGGGCAATCGCTAACCACGGCTACACCTTC
>TRBJ1-2|TRBD1|TRBV9|-
CASSPQGADGYTF
TGTGCCAGTAGCCCTCAGGGGGCGGATGGCTACACCTTC
>TRBJ2-5|TRBD2|TRBV7-2|-
CASSPKLAGGETQYF
TGTGCCAGCAGCCCCAAACTAGCGGGTGGGGAGACCCAGTACTTC
>TRBJ2-7|TRBD1|TRBV5-1|-
CASSLGDRSTYEQYF
TGCGCCAGCAGCTTGGGGGACAGGTCTACCTACGAGCAGTACTTC
>TRBJ1-1|-|TRBV9|-
CASSETGANTEAFF
TGTGCCAGCAGCGAGACAGGCGCTAACACTGAAGCTTTCTTT
>TRBJ1-1|-|TRBV7-8|-
CASSLTEGGTEAFF
TGTGCCAGCAGCTTGACAGAGGGAGGGACTGAAGCTTTCTTT
>TRBJ2-1|-|TRBV18|once
CASKWVNEQFF
TGTGCCAGCAAGTGGGTCAATGAGCAGTTCTTC
>TRBJ2-3|TRBD2|TRBV5-1|-
CASGPGLAESTDTQYF
TGCGCCAGTGGCCCGGGGCTAGCGGAGTCCACAGATACGCAGTATTTT
>TRBJ2-3|-|TRBV7-9|-
CASSLHLGTDTQYF
TGTGCCAGCAGCCTCCACCTGGGCACAGATACGCAGTATTTT
>TRBJ2-7|-|TRBV27|-
CASSLGPYYEQYF
TGTGCCAGCAGTTTGGGCCCTTACTACGAGCAGTACTTC
>TRBJ1-2|TRBD1|TRBV30|-
CAWSGKQGGYGYTF
TGTGCCTGGAGTGGGAAACAGGGGGGCTATGGCTACACCTTC
>TRBJ2-3|TRBD1|TRBV30|-
CAWRFRTGGPDTQYF
TGTGCCTGGAGGTTCCGGACAGGGGGCCCAGATACGCAGTATTTT
>TRBJ1-5|TRBD1|TRBV19|few
CATNPGTGENQPQHF
TGTGCCACTAACCCCGGGACAGGGGAAAATCAGCCCCAGCATTTT
>TRBJ2-3|-|TRBV11-3|-
CASSPRQGTDTQYF
TGTGCCAGCAGCCCCCGACAAGGCACAGATACGCAGTATTTT
>TRBJ2-2|TRBD1|TRBV6-5|-
CASRRQGSTGELFF
TGTGCCAGCAGGCGACAGGGTTCCACCGGGGAGCTGTTTTTT
>TRBJ2-4|-|TRBV5-1|-
CASSPGGIAKNIQYF
TGCGCCAGCAGCCCCGGAGGCATAGCCAAAAACATTCAGTACTTC
>TRBJ1-2|TRBD1|TRBV2|-
CASSKSGDRGTEGYTF
TGTGCCAGCAGCAAAAGCGGGGACAGGGGAACGGAAGGCTACACCTTC
>TRBJ1-4|-|TRBV11-2|-
CASTVRGWEKLFF
TGTGCCAGCACCGTCCGGGGATGGGAAAAACTGTTTTTT
>TRBJ1-2|-|TRBV28|-
CASSASEVRGYTF
TGTGCCAGCAGTGCTTCGGAGGTGCGTGGCTACACCTTC
>TRBJ2-5|TRBD2|TRBV4-2|-
CASSHAGTSGGETQYF
TGTGCCAGCAGCCACGCCGGGACTAGCGGGGGAGAGACCCAGTACTTC
>TRBJ2-1|-|TRBV9|-
CASSHQAEQFF
TGTGCCAGCAGCCACCAGGCCGAGCAGTTCTTC
>TRBJ2-2|-|TRBV19|-
CASSIRGARAGELFF
TGTGCCAGTAGTATAAGGGGGGCCCGAGCCGGGGAGCTGTTTTTT
>TRBJ2-3|-|TRBV11-2|-
CASSSDSILTDTQYF
TGTGCCAGCAGCTCTGACAGCATACTCACAGATACGCAGTATTTT
>TRBJ2-5|-|TRBV28|once
CASSFLSQETQYF
TGTGCCAGCAGTTTTCTGAGCCAAGAGACCCAGTACTTC
>TRBJ2-3|-|TRBV10-3|-
CAISGGSSASNTDTQYF
TGTGCCATCAGCGGCGGTTCTAGTGCCTCGAACACAGATACGCAGTATTTT
>TRBJ1-2|-|TRBV6-2/TRBV6-3|-
CASSPTQLYGYTF
TGTGCCAGCAGCCCCACGCAGCTCTATGGCTACACCTTC
>TRBJ1-2|-|TRBV27|-
CASGVFRGNGYTF
TGTGCCAGCGGCGTTTTCAGGGGCAATGGCTACACCTTC